This T cell receptor (beta chain) was obtained from a study of cytomegalovirus exposure and HLA in healthy donors. Study at large: As an earlier analysis found, roughly 180 million T cells yielded fewer than 130 million unique TCR beta sequences.

PCR amplification relied on 60 Vbeta primers (plus 13 Jbeta primers). The assay was immunoSEQ multiplex PCR, and TCRdb's table has in-frame clones only and misses some. The profile shows about 190,000 clones, 75% to 90% of them singletons. Overall study findings and caveats: By a later analysis, the bulk of CMV-associated TCR beta chains appeared HLA-restricted. While the bulk of TCR sequences proved rare, some public TCRs turned up in many donors. In vitro confirmation showed three CMV-associated chains to be CMV antigen specific.

V lost 3 bases and J lost 5, with 13 bases in between. Per germline, CDR1 ENHRY and CDR2 SYGVKD. CDR3 length: 14 amino acids. Only a few counts were recorded for this clone. Its cognate antigen is unknown. The sample comprised PBMCs. The chain couples TRBV10-3 to TRBJ1-1; D is unclear. This receptor was obtained from a boy younger than 10 in good health and CMV-seronegative. The CDR3 DNA reads as TGTGCCATCAGTGATAGTTCTGTGAGGACTGAAGCTTTCTTT. This sequence encodes CAISDSSVRTEAFF.